This T cell receptor beta chain originates from a study of shared clonotypes between healthy human individuals. Several immunoSEQ plates held equal portions of the genomic DNA taken from each subset. Replicate sorted-subset PCRs were loaded with around 0.2 ug DNA, about 31,000 T cell genomes. The assay was immunoSEQ multiplex PCR, and TCRdb's table has in-frame clones only and misses some. The profile shows roughly 2.2 million clones, approximately 93% of them singletons. Concerning this clone itself: As yet, its antigen is unknown.

Study findings and constraints: An anticipated effect of sequencing depth on clonotype sharing among donors was recognized.

Germline assignment: CDR1 SGHNT and CDR2 YYREEE (reference sequence). The CDR3 runs to 15 residues. Trimming cost V 0 bases and J 5 bases; bases outside gene matches: 8. This chain connects TRBV5-4 to TRBJ2-7; 7 bases fit TRBD2. This receptor was obtained from a man younger than 30 in good health. Some clones in this sample may be carry-over from other donors' samples. The specimen sequenced was naive CD4+ T cells from PBMCs. Subset here: CD45RA+ positively selected. CDR3 in amino acids: CASSLGRESMDEQYF. The CDR3 bases are TGTGCCAGCAGCTTGGGGCGGGAGTCGATGGACGAGCAGTACTTC.